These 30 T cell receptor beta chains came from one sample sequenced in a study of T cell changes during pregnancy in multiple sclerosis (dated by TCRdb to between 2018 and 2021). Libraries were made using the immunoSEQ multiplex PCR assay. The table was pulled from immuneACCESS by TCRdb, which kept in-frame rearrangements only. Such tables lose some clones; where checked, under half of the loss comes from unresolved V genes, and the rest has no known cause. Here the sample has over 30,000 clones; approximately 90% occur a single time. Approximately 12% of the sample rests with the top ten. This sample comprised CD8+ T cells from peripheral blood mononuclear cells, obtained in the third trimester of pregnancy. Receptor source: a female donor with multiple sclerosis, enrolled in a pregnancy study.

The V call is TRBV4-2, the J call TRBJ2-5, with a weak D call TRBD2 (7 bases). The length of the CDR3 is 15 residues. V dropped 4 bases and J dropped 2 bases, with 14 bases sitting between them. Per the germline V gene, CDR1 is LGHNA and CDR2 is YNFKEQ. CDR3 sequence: CASSPGGLGQETQYF. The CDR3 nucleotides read TGTGCCAGCAGCCCGGGGGGCCTGGGGCAAGAGACCCAGTACTTC.

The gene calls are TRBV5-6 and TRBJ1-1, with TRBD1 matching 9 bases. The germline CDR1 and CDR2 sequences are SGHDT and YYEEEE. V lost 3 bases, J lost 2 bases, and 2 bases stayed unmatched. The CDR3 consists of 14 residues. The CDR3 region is CASSSDRGNTEAFF. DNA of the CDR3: TGTGCCAGCAGCTCGGACAGGGGCAACACTGAAGCTTTCTTT.

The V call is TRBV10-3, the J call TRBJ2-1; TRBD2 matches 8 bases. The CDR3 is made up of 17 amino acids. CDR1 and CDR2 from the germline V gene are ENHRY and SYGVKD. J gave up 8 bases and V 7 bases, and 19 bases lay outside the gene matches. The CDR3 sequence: CAITPDSGKGGADEQFF. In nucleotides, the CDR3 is TGTGCCATCACCCCAGATAGCGGGAAGGGAGGGGCGGATGAGCAGTTCTTC.

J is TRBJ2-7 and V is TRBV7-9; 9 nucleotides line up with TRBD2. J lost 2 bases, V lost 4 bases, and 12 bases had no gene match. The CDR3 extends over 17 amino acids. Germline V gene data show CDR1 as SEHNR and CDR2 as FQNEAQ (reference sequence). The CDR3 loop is CASSSARAGLATYEQYF. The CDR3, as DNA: TGTGCCAGCAGCTCCGCCCGAGCTGGACTAGCGACCTACGAGCAGTACTTC.

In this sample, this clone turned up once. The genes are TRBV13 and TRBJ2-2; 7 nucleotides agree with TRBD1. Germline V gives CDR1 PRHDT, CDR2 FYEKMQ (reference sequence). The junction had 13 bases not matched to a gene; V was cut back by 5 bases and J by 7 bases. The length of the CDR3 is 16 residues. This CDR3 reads CASSPRDSRIGGELFF. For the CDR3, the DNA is TGTGCCAGCAGCCCTCGGGACAGCAGAATAGGCGGGGAGCTGTTTTTT.

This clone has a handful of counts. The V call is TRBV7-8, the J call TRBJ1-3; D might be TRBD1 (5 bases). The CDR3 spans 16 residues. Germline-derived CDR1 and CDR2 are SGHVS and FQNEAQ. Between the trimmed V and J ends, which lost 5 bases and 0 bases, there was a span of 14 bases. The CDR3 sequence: CASSPQGFISGNTIYF. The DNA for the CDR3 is TGTGCCAGCAGCCCGCAGGGATTTATCTCTGGAAACACCATATATTTT.

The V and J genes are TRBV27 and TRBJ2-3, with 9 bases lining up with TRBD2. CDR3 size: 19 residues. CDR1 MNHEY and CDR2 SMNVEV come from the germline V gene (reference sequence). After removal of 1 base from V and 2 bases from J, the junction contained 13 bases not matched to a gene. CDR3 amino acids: CASSLYAGGPLIDTDTQYF. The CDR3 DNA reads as TGTGCCAGCAGTTTATACGCGGGGGGGCCATTAATCGACACAGATACGCAGTATTTT.

The DNA for the CDR3 is TGTGCCAGCAGCTTATCCAGAAGCACAGATACGCAGTATTTT. Residues: CASSLSRSTDTQYF. This sequence joins TRBV7-2 and TRBJ2-3, with D unclear. Germline CDR1 reads SGHTA; CDR2 reads FQGNSA. The V end lost 2 bases, the J end lost 0 bases, and 6 bases lay between the germline ends. The CDR3 sequence is 14 residues long. The full variable domain, in which reference TRBV7-2 and TRBJ2-3 provide the parts outside the CDR3, is GAGVSQSPSNKVTEKGKDVELRCDPISGHTALYWYRQSLGQGLEFLIYFQGNSAPDKSGLPSDRFSAERTGGSVSTLTIQRTQQEDSAVYLCASSLSRSTDTQYFGPGTRLTVL.

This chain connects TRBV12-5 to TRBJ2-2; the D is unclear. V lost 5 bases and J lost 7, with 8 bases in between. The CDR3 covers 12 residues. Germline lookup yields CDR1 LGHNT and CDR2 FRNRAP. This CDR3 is CASGPSSGELFF. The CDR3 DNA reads TGTGCTAGTGGTCCGTCGAGCGGGGAGCTGTTTTTT.

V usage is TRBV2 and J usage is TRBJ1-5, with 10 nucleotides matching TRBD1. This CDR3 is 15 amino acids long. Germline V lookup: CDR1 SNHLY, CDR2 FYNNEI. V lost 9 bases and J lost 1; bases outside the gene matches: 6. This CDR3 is CASRQGADSNQPQHF. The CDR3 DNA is TGTGCCAGTCGACAGGGGGCGGACAGCAATCAGCCCCAGCATTTT. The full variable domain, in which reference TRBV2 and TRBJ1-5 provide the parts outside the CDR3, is EPEVTQTPSHQVTQMGQEVILRCVPISNHLYFYWYRQILGQKVEFLVSFYNNEISEKSEIFDDQFSVERPDGSNFTLKIRSTKLEDSAMYFCASRQGADSNQPQHFGDGTRLSIL.

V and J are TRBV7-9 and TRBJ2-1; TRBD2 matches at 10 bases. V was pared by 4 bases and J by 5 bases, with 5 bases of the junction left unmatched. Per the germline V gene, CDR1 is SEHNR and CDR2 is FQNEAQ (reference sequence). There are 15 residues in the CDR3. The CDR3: CASSSQGTSDNEQFF. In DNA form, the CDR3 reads TGTGCCAGCAGCTCTCAGGGGACTAGCGACAATGAGCAGTTCTTC. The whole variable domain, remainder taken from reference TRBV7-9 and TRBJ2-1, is DTGVSQNPRHKITKRGQNVTFRCDPISEHNRLYWYRQTLGQGPEFLTYFQNEAQLEKSRLLSDRFSAERPKGSFSTLEIQRTEQGDSAMYLCASSSQGTSDNEQFFGPGTRLTVL.

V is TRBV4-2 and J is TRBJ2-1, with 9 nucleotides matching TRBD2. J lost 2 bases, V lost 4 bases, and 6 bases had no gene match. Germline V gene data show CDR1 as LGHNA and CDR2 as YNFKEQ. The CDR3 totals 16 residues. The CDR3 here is CASSPPERGAYNEQFF. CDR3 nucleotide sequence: TGTGCCAGCAGCCCCCCGGAGCGGGGGGCCTACAATGAGCAGTTCTTC.

In DNA, the CDR3 is TGTGCCAGCAGCGTAAACCCTAGCGGGAGGGCCGATGAGCAGTTCTTC. Its translation: CASSVNPSGRADEQFF. The chain has TRBV9 and TRBJ2-1, with 12 nucleotides matching TRBD2. The V gene's germline CDR1 is SGDLS and CDR2 YYNGEE. The CDR3 is 16 amino acids. Germline trimming cut 1 base from V and 8 bases from J; bases unmatched to any gene: 7.

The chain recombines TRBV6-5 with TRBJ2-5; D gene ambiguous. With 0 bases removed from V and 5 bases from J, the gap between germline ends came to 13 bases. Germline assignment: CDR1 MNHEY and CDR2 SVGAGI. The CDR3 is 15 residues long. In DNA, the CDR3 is TGTGCCAGCAGTTACTCTAGTGGGCTTGGGGAGACCCAGTACTTC. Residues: CASSYSSGLGETQYF.

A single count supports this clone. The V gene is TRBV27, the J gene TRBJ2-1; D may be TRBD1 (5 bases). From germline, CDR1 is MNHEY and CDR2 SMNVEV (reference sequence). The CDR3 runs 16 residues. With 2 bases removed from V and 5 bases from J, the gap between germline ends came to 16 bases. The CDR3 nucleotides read TGTGCCAGCAGTTTACTCCAGGGTCTAGTCCACAATGAGCAGTTCTTC. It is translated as CASSLLQGLVHNEQFF.

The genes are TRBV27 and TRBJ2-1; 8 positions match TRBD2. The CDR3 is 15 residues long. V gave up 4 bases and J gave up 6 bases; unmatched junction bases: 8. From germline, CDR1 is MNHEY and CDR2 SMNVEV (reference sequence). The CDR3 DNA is TGTGCCAGCAGTTGGCGCGGGGGGACGTCCAATGAGCAGTTCTTC. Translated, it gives CASSWRGGTSNEQFF.

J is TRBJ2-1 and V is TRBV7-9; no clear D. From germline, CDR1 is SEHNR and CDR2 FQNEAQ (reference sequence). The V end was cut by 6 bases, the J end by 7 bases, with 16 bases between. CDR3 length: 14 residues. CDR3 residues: CASSTDWPHNEQFF. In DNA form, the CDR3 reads TGTGCCAGCAGTACTGACTGGCCACATAATGAGCAGTTCTTC.

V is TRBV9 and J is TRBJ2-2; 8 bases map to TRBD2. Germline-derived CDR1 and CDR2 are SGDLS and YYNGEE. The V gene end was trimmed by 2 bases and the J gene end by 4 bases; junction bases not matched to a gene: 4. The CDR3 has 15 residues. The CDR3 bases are TGTGCCAGCAGCGTTACAGCGGGAGTCACCGGGGAGCTGTTTTTT. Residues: CASSVTAGVTGELFF. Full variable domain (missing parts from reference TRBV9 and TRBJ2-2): DSGVTQTPKHLITATGQRVTLRCSPRSGDLSVYWYQQSLDQGLQFLIQYYNGEERAKGNILERFSAQQFPDLHSELNLSSLELGDSALYFCASSVTAGVTGELFFGEGSRLTVL.

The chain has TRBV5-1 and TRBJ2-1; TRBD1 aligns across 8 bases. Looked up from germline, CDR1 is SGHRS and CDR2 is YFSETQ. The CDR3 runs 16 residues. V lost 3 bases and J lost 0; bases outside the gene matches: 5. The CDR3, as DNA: TGCGCCAGCAGCTCACAGGGGGGTAACTCCTACAATGAGCAGTTCTTC. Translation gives CASSSQGGNSYNEQFF.

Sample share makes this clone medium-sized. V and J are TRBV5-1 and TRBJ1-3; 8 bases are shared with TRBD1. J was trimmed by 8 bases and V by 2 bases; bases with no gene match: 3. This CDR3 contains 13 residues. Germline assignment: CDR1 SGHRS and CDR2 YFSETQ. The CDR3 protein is CASSFGQGYTIYF. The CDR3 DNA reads TGCGCCAGCAGCTTTGGACAGGGTTACACCATATATTTT. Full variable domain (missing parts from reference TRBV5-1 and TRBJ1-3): KAGVTQTPRYLIKTRGQQVTLSCSPISGHRSVSWYQQTPGQGLQFLFEYFSETQRNKGNFPGRFSGRQFSNSRSEMNVSTLELGDSALYLCASSFGQGYTIYFGEGSWLTVV.

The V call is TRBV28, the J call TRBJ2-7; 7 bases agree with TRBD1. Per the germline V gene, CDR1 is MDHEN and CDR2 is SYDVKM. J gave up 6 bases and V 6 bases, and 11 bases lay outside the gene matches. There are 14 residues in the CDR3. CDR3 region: CASSQGDSRAEQYF. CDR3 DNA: TGTGCCAGCAGCCAGGGGGACAGTAGAGCCGAGCAGTACTTC.

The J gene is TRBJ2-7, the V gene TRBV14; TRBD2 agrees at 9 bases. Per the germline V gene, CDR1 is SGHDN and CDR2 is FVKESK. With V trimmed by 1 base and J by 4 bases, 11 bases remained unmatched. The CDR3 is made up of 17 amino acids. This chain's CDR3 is CASSQGQPGTSRYEQYF. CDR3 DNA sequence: TGTGCCAGCAGCCAAGGACAACCCGGGACTAGCCGGTACGAGCAGTACTTC.

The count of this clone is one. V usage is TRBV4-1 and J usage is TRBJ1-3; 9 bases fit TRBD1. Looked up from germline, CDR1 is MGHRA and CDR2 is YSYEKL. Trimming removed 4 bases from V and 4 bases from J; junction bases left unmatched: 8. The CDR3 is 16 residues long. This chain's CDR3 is CASSPSGQGSGNTIYF. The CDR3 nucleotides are TGCGCCAGCAGCCCCTCGGGACAGGGTTCCGGAAACACCATATATTTT.

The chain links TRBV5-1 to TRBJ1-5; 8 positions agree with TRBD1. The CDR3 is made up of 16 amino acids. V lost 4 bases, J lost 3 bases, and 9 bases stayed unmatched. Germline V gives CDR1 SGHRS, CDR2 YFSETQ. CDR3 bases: TGCGCCAGCAGCCCGGGGACAGGTTTCGTCAATCAGCCCCAGCATTTT. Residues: CASSPGTGFVNQPQHF.

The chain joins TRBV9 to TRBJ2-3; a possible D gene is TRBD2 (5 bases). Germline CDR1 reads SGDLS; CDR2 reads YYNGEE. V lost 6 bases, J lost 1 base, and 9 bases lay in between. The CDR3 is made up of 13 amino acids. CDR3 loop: CASNVGGTDTQYF. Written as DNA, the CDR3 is TGTGCCAGCAATGTGGGAGGCACAGATACGCAGTATTTT. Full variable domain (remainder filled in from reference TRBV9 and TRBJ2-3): DSGVTQTPKHLITATGQRVTLRCSPRSGDLSVYWYQQSLDQGLQFLIQYYNGEERAKGNILERFSAQQFPDLHSELNLSSLELGDSALYFCASNVGGTDTQYFGPGTRLTVL.

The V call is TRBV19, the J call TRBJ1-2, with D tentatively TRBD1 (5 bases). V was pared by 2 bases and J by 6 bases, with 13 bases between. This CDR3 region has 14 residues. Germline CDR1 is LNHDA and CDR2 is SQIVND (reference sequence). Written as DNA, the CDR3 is TGTGCCAGTAGTATAAACGCGGCAGGGCATGGCTACACCTTC. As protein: CASSINAAGHGYTF.

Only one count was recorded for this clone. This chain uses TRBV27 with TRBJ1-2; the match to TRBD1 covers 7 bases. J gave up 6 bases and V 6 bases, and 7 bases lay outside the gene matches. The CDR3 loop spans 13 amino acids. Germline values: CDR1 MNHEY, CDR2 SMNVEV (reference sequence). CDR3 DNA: TGTGCCAGCAGCCAACAGGGGCTGGATGGCTACACCTTC. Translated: CASSQQGLDGYTF.

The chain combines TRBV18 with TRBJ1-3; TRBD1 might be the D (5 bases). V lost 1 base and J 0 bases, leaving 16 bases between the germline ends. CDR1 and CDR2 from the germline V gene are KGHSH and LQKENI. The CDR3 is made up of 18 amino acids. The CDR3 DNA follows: TGTGCCAGCTCACCACGGCGGGGCGGACTCGACTCTGGAAACACCATATATTTT. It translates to CASSPRRGGLDSGNTIYF. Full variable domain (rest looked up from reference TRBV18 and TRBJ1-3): NAGVMQNPRHLVRRRGQEARLRCSPMKGHSHVYWYRQLPEEGLKFMVYLQKENIIDESGMPKERFSAEFPKEGPSILRIQQVVRGDSAAYFCASSPRRGGLDSGNTIYFGEGSWLTVV.

The CDR3 region has the DNA TGTGCCAGCAGCTTAGTGGGGCCCGCTGAAGCTTTCTTT. Translation: CASSLVGPAEAFF. This chain connects TRBV7-2 to TRBJ1-1, with D perhaps TRBD1 (5 bases). The germline gives CDR1 SGHTA, CDR2 FQGNSA. The CDR3 runs to 13 residues. The V end lost 1 base, the J end lost 6 bases, and 9 bases lay between the germline ends.

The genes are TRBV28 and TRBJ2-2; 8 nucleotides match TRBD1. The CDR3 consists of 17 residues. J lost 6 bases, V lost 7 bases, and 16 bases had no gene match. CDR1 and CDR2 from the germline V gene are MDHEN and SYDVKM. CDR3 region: CASTTGDRTTNSGELFF. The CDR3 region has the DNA TGTGCCAGCACCACTGGGGACAGGACCACTAACTCCGGGGAGCTGTTTTTT.